The clone carrying this T cell receptor beta chain was picked up a small number of times. A J-beta primer mix and a sample-barcoded 5' primer were used in a second PCR of about 6 to 12 cycles. Each CDR3 protein gets one entry after TCRdb re-called the 5' RACE reads with MiXCR. Among approximately 960,000 distinct CDR3 sequences listed, just under 30% were seen once. The data stem from a study of blood T cells in healthy people across ages. Trimming took off 0 bases at V and 10 bases at J, with 23 bases between the two ends. Germline-derived CDR1 and CDR2 are SGHRS and YFSETQ. This CDR3 is 16 amino acids long. This same sample was also part of a study on T cells of mothers and their children. As that study records: The output of TCR recombination is shaped by thymic selection similarly in related and unrelated pairs.

Sequencing was carried out using blood. The sequence was obtained from a woman aged 40-49 years in good health. The chain uses TRBV5-1 and TRBJ2-7; D is possibly TRBD2 (5 bases). CDR3 sequence (DNA): TGCGCCAGCAGCTTGGAGCAGCCCCAGAACGGGGTTGCCCAGTACTTC. It encodes CASSLEQPQNGVAQYF.